This T cell receptor beta chain is from a study of beta chain features in type 1 diabetes. Study context: Cell yields, gender and age were similar in healthy donors and patients. Whole-study results and caveats: Insertions were fewer and deletions more numerous at VDJ junctions in type 1 diabetes patients.

The study reverse transcribed the entire isolated RNA, so it sequenced expressed TCRB transcripts. Sequenced by immunoSEQ multiplex PCR; TCRdb stores in-frame clones only, minus some. The sample contains 900,000 or so clones, 17% of which appear only once. The V and J ends lost 3 bases and 3 bases respectively, with 9 bases between them. The germline gives CDR1 SEHNR, CDR2 FQNEAQ (reference sequence). This CDR3 has 14 residues. Only a few counts were recorded for this clone. The antigen remains unidentified. This receptor was obtained from a young woman in good health. The sequenced sample consisted of naive CD4+ T cells from blood. J is TRBJ1-3 and V is TRBV7-9; D is possibly TRBD1 (5 bases). CDR3 sequence: CASSFTRDGNTIYF. CDR3 bases: TGTGCCAGCAGCTTTACCAGGGATGGAAACACCATATATTTT.